Listed below are T cell receptor beta chains from one sample, sequenced in a study of OX40 agonist ivuxolimab in advanced cancers. Sequencing was performed with immunoSEQ multiplex PCR; in TCRdb, only in-frame clones are kept and a portion is missing. The data contain 65,000 to 100,000 clones, roughly 94% of them singletons. The input for sequencing was CD4+ or CD8+ T cells sorted from blood, taken in a trial of the OX40 agonist ivuxolimab. The source is an adult with an advanced solid tumor such as melanoma, head and neck, liver or kidney cancer. Each CDR3 is given with its conserved first and last residue. D genes are given only for firm matches. Where a row states a size, it is once, few, many or the class of an expanded clone; other rows omit it.

clone_size,d_call,j_call,v_call,cdr3_nt,cdr3_aa
NA,TRBD2,TRBJ2-1,TRBV2,TGTGCCAGCAGCCGGACTAGCGGGAGTATGTACAATGAGCAGTTCTTC,CASSRTSGSMYNEQFF
NA,NA,TRBJ1-4,TRBV6-7,TGTGCCAGCCCCGTGGGGGGACCTAATGAAAAACTGTTTTTT,CASPVGGPNEKLFF
NA,NA,TRBJ1-4,TRBV7-6,TGTGCCAGCAGCTTACGAGGGGAGGGTGAAAAACTGTTTTTT,CASSLRGEGEKLFF
NA,NA,TRBJ2-4,TRBV9,TGTGCCAGCAGTGGCAGGGGAAGTATGGGGTCGGGAGACATTCAGTACTTC,CASSGRGSMGSGDIQYF
few,NA,TRBJ1-2,TRBV28,TGTGCCAGCAGTACCGCAGGGGTTTACTATGGCTACACCTTC,CASSTAGVYYGYTF
NA,NA,TRBJ1-5,TRBV6-1,TGTGCCAGCAGTGAATGGGCAGGGGACAATCAGCCCCAGCATTTT,CASSEWAGDNQPQHF
NA,TRBD1,TRBJ2-7,TRBV4-3,TGCGCCAGCAGTCCCGGGACAGGGTCCTACGAGCAGTACTTC,CASSPGTGSYEQYF
NA,NA,TRBJ1-2,TRBV4-3,TGCGCCAGCAGCCCGCGGGGGGGTGGCTACACCTTC,CASSPRGGGYTF
NA,TRBD2,TRBJ2-2,TRBV7-9,TGTGCCAGCAGCTTAAGTCTAGCGGTTAACACCGGGGAGCTGTTTTTT,CASSLSLAVNTGELFF
NA,NA,TRBJ2-7,TRBV7-9,TGTGCCAGCAGCTTACCCTCAGGGGGGGAGCAGTACTTC,CASSLPSGGEQYF
NA,NA,TRBJ1-2,TRBV29-1,TGCAGCGTCGCGGGAGGTGGCTACACCTTC,CSVAGGGYTF
once,NA,TRBJ2-7,TRBV5-5,TGTGCCAGCAGCTTGGAAATGGGGTACGCAGGCTCCTACGAGCAGTACTTC,CASSLEMGYAGSYEQYF
NA,NA,TRBJ2-1,TRBV11-2,TGTGCCAGCAGCTTCCCAGATTACAATGAGCAGTTCTTC,CASSFPDYNEQFF
NA,NA,TRBJ2-3,TRBV7-7,TGTGCCAGCAGCTTAGGTCTGGGGGCTACGCAGTATTTT,CASSLGLGATQYF
NA,NA,TRBJ1-2,TRBV7-6,TGTGCCAGCAGCTTTCAAGGAAGTGACGGCTACACCTTC,CASSFQGSDGYTF
NA,NA,TRBJ2-4,TRBV7-9,TGTGCCAGCAGCTCCCCAGTTGGGTTGGACATTCAGTACTTC,CASSSPVGLDIQYF
NA,NA,TRBJ1-5,TRBV7-8,TGTGCCAGCAGCTTAGCCAATTCCCGCAATCAGCCCCAGCATTTT,CASSLANSRNQPQHF
NA,NA,TRBJ2-7,TRBV27,TGTGCCAGCGTTCTGGTGGCAGGGTACCACGAGCAGTACTTC,CASVLVAGYHEQYF
NA,NA,TRBJ2-5,TRBV27,TGTGCCAGCAGTTTATCGCCCCCAGGGTGGGAGACCCAGTACTTC,CASSLSPPGWETQYF
once,NA,TRBJ2-7,TRBV19,TGTGCCAGTAGTCCTACTACGTCCGGCTCCTACGAGCAGTACTTC,CASSPTTSGSYEQYF
NA,TRBD1,TRBJ1-2,TRBV10-3,TGTGCCATCAGTGGCCGGACAGGGGGCCTCTATGGCTACACCTTC,CAISGRTGGLYGYTF
NA,NA,TRBJ2-1,TRBV21-1,TGTGCCAGCGAGGAGTGGGCGTGCAATGAGCAGTTCTTC,CASEEWACNEQFF